This TCR beta chain was retrieved from a study of blood T cell repertoires in COVID-19. Study at large: The United States, Italy and Spain provided the acute and convalescent COVID-19 samples. The cDNA or gDNA used as material had been derived from T cells, B-cell-depleted T cells, or PBMCs.

Original processing methods: The authors estimated nucleated cell counts from reference gene primer amplification. TCRdb's table, derived via immunoSEQ multiplex PCR, lists solely in-frame clones and lacks some. For V, J and clone size, that table is used; D and trimming come from the DNA. The profile covers around 300,000 clones, with roughly 84% appearing a single time and 1% taken by the ten largest. The germline V and J ends were trimmed by 2 bases and 5 bases, with 8 bases remaining between them. There are 13 residues in the CDR3. Germline V gene data show CDR1 as LNHNV and CDR2 as YYDKDF (reference sequence).

Sequences were obtained from peripheral blood. This chain connects TRBV15 to TRBJ2-3; D perhaps matches TRBD2 (5 bases). The TCR comes from a man aged 50-60 years with active or convalescent COVID-19. The CDR3, as DNA: TGTGCCACCAGCAGACGCCGGGGAGATACGCAGTATTTT. It yields the protein CATSRRRGDTQYF.